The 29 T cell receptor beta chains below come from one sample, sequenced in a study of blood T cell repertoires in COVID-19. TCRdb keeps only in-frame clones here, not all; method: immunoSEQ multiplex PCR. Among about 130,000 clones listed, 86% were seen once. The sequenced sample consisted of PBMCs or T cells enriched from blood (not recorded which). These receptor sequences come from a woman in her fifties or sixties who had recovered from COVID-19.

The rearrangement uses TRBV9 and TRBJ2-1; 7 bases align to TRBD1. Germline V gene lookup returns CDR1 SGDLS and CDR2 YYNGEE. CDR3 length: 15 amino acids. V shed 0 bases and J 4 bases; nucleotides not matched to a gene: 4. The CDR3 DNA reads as TGTGCCAGCAGCGTAGAGGGACAGCATTACAATGAGCAGTTCTTC. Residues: CASSVEGQHYNEQFF.

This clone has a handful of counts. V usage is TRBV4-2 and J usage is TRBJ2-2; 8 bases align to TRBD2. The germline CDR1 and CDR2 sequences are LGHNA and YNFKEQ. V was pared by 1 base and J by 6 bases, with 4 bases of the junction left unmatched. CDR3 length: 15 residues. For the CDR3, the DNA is TGTGCCAGCAGCCAAGCGGGGGGGCCTCCCGGGGAGCTGTTTTTT. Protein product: CASSQAGGPPGELFF.

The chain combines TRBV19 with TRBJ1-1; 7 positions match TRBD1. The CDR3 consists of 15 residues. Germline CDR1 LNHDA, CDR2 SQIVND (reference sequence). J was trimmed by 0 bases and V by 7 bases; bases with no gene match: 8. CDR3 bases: TGTGCCAGTACACCCCGGGACAGATTGAACACTGAAGCTTTCTTT. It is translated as CASTPRDRLNTEAFF.

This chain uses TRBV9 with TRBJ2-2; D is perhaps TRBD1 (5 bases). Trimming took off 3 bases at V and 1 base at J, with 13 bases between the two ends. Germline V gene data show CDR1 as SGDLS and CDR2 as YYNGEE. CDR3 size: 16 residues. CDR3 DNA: TGTGCCAGCAGCGACCCTATAGACAGGAACACCGGGGAGCTGTTTTTT. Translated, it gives CASSDPIDRNTGELFF.

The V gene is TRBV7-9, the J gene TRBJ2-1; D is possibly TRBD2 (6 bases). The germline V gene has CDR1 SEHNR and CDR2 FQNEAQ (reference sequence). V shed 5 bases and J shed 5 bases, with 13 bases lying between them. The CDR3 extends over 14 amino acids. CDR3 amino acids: CASSLRLVDNEQFF. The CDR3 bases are TGTGCCAGCAGCCTGCGACTAGTGGACAATGAGCAGTTCTTC.

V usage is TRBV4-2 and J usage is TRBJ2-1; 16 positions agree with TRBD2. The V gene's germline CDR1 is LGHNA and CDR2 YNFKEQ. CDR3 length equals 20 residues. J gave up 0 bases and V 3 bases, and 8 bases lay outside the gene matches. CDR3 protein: CASSHDPGLAGGSSYNEQFF. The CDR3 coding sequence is TGTGCCAGCAGCCACGATCCGGGACTAGCGGGGGGGAGCTCCTACAATGAGCAGTTCTTC.

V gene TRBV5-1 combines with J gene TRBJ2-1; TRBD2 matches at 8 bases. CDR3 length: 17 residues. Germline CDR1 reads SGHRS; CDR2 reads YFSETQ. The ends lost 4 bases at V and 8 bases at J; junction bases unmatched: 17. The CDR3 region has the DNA TGCGCCAGCAGCCCCCAACGGTGGCGGGGGGAGTTCCATGAGCAGTTCTTC. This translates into CASSPQRWRGEFHEQFF. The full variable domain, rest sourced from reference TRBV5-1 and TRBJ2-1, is KAGVTQTPRYLIKTRGQQVTLSCSPISGHRSVSWYQQTPGQGLQFLFEYFSETQRNKGNFPGRFSGRQFSNSRSEMNVSTLELGDSALYLCASSPQRWRGEFHEQFFGPGTRLTVL.

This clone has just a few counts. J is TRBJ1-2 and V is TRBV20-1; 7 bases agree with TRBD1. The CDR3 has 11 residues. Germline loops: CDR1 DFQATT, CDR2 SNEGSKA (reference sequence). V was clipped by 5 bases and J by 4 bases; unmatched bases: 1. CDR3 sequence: CSAGQVYGYTF. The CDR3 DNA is TGCAGTGCTGGACAGGTCTATGGCTACACCTTC.

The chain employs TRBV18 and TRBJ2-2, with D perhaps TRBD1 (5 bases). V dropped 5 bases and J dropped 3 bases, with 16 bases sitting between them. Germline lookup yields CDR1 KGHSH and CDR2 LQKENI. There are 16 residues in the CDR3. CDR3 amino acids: CASSDGSGIDTGELFF. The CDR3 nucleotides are TGTGCCAGCTCAGATGGATCAGGGATAGACACCGGGGAGCTGTTTTTT.

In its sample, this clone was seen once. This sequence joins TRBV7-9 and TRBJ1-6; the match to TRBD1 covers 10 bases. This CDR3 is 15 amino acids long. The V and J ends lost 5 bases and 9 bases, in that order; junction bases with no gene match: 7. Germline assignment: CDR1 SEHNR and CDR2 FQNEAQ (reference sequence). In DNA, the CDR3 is TGTGCCAGCAGCCTAACCGACAGGGGGCTTTCACCCCTCCACTTT. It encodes CASSLTDRGLSPLHF.

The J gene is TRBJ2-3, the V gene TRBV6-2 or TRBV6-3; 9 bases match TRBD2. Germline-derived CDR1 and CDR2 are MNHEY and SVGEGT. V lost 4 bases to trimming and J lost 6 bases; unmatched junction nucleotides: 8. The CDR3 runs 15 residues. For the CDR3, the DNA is TGTGCCAGCAGTTCCTCGGCGGGGGGGCCGGATACGCAGTATTTT. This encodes CASSSSAGGPDTQYF.

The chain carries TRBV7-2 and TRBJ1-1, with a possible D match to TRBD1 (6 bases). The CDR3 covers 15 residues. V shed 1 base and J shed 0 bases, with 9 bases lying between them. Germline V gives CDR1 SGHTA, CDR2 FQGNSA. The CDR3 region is CASSLVGGLNTEAFF. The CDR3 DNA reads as TGTGCCAGCAGCTTAGTAGGGGGATTGAACACTGAAGCTTTCTTT.

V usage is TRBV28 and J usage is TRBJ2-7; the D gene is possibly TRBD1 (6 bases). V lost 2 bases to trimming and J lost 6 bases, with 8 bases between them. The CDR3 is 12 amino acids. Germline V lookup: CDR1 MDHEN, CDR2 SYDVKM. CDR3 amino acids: CASSLRGSEQYF. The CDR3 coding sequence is TGTGCCAGCAGTTTAAGGGGGTCCGAGCAGTACTTC.

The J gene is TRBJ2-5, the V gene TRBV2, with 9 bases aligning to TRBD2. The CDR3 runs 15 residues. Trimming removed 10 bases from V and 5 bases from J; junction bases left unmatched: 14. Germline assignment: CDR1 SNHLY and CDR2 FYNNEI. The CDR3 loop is CATHPGLALGETQYF. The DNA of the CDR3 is TGTGCCACCCATCCGGGACTAGCTCTAGGGGAGACCCAGTACTTC. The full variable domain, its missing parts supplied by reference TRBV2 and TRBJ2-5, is EPEVTQTPSHQVTQMGQEVILRCVPISNHLYFYWYRQILGQKVEFLVSFYNNEISEKSEIFDDQFSVERPDGSNFTLKIRSTKLEDSAMYFCATHPGLALGETQYFGPGTRLLVL.

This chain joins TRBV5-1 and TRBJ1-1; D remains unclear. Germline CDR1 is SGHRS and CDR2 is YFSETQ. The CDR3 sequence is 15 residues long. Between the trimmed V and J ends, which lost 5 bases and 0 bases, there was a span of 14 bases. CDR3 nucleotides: TGCGCCAGCAGTCCTACGCTTGAGATGAACACTGAAGCTTTCTTT. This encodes CASSPTLEMNTEAFF.

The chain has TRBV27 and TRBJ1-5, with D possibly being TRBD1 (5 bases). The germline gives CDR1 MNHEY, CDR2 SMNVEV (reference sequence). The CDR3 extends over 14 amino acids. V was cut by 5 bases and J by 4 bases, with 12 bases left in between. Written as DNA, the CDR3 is TGTGCCAGCAGTCTAAGGGGAGGAAATCAGCCCCAGCATTTT. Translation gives CASSLRGGNQPQHF.

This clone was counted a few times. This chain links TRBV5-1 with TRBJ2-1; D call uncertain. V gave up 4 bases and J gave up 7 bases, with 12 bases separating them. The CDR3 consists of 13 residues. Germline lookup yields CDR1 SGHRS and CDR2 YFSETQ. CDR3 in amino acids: CASSLLTGNEQFF. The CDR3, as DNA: TGCGCCAGCAGCCTACTGACTGGAAATGAGCAGTTCTTC.

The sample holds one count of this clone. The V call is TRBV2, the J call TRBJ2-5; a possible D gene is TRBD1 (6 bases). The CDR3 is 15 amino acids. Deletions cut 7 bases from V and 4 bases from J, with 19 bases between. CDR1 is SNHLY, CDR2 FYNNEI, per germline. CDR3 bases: TGTGCCAGCATCCGCCAAGGGGTGGGGGCAGAGACCCAGTACTTC. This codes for CASIRQGVGAETQYF.

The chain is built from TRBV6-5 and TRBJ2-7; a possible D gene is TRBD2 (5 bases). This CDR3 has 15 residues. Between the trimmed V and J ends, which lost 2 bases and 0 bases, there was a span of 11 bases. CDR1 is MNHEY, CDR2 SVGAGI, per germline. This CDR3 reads CASSYVGVSSYEQYF. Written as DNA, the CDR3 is TGTGCCAGCAGTTACGTCGGGGTGAGCTCCTACGAGCAGTACTTC.

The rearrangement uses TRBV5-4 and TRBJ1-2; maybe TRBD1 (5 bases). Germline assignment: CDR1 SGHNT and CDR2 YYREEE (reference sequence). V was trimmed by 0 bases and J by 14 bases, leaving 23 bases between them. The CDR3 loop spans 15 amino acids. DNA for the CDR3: TGTGCCAGCAGCTTGGGGGAGGACCGGGACGCAAGATCTACCTTC. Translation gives CASSLGEDRDARSTF.

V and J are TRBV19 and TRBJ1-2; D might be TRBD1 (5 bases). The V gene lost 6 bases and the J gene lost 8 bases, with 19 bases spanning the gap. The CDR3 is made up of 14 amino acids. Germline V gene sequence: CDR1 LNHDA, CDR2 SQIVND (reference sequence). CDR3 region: CASSQTGDPKGYTF. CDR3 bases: TGTGCCAGTAGCCAAACGGGGGACCCTAAAGGCTACACCTTC.

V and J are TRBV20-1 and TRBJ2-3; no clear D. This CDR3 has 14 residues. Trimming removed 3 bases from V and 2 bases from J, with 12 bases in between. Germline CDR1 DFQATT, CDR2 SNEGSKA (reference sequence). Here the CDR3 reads CSASIVTNTDTQYF. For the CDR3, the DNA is TGCAGTGCTAGTATAGTAACCAACACAGATACGCAGTATTTT.

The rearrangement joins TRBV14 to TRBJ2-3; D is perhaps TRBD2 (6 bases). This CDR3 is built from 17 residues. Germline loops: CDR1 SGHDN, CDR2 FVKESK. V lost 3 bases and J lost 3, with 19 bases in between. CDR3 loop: CASSQGFLAVRTDTQYF. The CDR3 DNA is TGTGCCAGCAGCCAGGGATTTTTAGCGGTCCGAACAGATACGCAGTATTTT. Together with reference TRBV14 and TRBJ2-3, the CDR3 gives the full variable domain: EAGVTQFPSHSVIEKGQTVTLRCDPISGHDNLYWYRRVMGKEIKFLLHFVKESKQDESGMPNNRFLAERTGGTYSTLKVQPAELEDSGVYFCASSQGFLAVRTDTQYFGPGTRLTVL.

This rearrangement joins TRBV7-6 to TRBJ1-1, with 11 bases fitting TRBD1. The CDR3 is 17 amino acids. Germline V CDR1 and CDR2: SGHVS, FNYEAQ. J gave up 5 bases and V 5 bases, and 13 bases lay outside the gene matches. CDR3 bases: TGTGCCAGCAGCCCACAGGACAGGGGGCGACTTGGGACTGAAGCTTTCTTT. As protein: CASSPQDRGRLGTEAFF.

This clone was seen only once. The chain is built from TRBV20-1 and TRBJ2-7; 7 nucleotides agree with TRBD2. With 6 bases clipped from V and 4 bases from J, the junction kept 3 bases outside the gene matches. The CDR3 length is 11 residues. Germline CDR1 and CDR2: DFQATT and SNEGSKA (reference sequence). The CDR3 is CSARLAYEQYF. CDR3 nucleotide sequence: TGCAGTGCGAGACTAGCTTACGAGCAGTACTTC.

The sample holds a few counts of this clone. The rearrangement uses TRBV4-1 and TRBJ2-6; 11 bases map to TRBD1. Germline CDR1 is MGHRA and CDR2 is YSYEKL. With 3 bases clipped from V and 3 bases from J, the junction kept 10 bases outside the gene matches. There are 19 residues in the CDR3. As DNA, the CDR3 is TGCGCCAGCAGCCACCCTGGGGGACAGGGGGTGGTTGGGGCCAACGTCCTGACTTTC. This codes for CASSHPGGQGVVGANVLTF.

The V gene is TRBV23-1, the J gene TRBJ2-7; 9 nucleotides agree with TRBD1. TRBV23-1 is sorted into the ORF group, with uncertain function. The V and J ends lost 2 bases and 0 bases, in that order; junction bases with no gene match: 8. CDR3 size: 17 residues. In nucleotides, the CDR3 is TGCGCCAGCAGTCAACGACGCGGACAGGGGAGCTCCTACGAGCAGTACTTC. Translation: CASSQRRGQGSSYEQYF.

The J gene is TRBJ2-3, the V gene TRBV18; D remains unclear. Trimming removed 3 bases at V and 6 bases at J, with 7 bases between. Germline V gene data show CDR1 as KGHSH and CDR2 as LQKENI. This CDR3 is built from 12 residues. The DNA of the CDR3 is TGTGCCAGCTCACCTTCTCTGGATACGCAGTATTTT. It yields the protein CASSPSLDTQYF.

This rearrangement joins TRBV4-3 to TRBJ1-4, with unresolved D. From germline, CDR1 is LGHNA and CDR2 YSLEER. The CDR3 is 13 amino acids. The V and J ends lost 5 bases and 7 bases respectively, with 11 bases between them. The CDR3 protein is CASSLGPSEKLFF. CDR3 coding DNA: TGCGCCAGCAGCTTGGGCCCGTCTGAAAAACTGTTTTTT.